The entry below gives a single T cell receptor (beta chain) sequence along with its context. Its antigen is currently unknown. V shed 1 base and J shed 11 bases, with 23 bases lying between them. The CDR3 length is 16 residues. CDR1 and CDR2 (germline): SGHVS, FQNEAQ. The data belong to a study of blood T cells in healthy people across ages. Study results and caveats: While age rose, TCR beta diversity per million T cells dropped in a roughly linear way. Both naive CD4+ cell counts and diversity were greater in long-lived donors than in aged donors.

The second PCR ran roughly 7 to 12 cycles with a sample-barcoded 5' primer and J-beta primers. From the 5' RACE reads, TCRdb called clonotypes with MiXCR, one entry per CDR3 protein. The repertoire holds more than 1,400,000 distinct CDR3 sequences, with approximately 42% as singletons. The sample consisted of blood. This TCR came from a woman under 30 in good health. The chain uses TRBV7-8 and TRBJ2-5; D might be TRBD1 or TRBD2, each matching 6 bases. In DNA form, the CDR3 reads TGTGCCAGCAGCTTAGGGGCTACGGGGGCGGGCAATGAGCAGTACTTC. It yields the protein CASSLGATGAGNEQYF.